This T cell receptor beta chain derives from a study of shared clonotypes between healthy human individuals. Study at large: Three plates each covered CD4 naive and memory; CD8 naive two, CD8 memory one. Study-wide points: Several donors had around 5% of their naive CD4 clonotypes in common. Generation probabilities were higher for clonotypes shared across all four sorted-subset donors than for unshared ones.

Details on this clone: Its antigen is still unknown. Different DNA sequences within this sample yield the same CDR3.

Germline V gives CDR1 MNHEY, CDR2 SVGAGI. CDR3 size: 15 residues. Trimming took off 0 bases at V and 0 bases at J, with 9 bases between the two ends. A split of CD4+ cells into CD45RA+ naive and CD45RA-negative memory subsets was performed. Clones were read by immunoSEQ multiplex PCR, and TCRdb kept only the in-frame ones, dropping some. The sample records about 2.3 million clones, 90% to 95% being singletons. The sequencing input was naive CD4+ T cells from PBMCs. Indicated subset: CD45RA+ positively selected. The chain combines TRBV6-5 with TRBJ2-7; no definite D call. This receptor was obtained from a man aged 18 to 30 in good health. Some clones in this sample may be carry-over from other donors' samples. The CDR3: CASSYSEAYSYEQYF. CDR3 bases: TGTGCCAGCAGTTACTCTGAAGCGTACTCCTACGAGCAGTACTTC.